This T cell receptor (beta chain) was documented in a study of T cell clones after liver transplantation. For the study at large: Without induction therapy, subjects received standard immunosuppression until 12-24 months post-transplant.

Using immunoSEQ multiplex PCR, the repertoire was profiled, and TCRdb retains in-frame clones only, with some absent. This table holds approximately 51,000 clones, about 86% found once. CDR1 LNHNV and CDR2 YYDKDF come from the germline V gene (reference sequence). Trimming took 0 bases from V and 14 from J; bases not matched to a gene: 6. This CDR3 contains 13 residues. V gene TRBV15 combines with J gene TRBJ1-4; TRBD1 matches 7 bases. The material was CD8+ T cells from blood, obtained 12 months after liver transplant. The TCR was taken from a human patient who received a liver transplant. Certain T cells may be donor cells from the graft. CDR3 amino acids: CATSRDRQGSLFF. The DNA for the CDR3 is TGTGCCACCAGCAGAGATCGACAGGGTTCCCTGTTTTTT.